What follows are 19 T cell receptor beta chains derived from one specimen sequenced in a study of T cell clonality in common variable immunodeficiency. This table comes from immunoSEQ multiplex PCR, and its TCRdb copy is limited to in-frame clones, with some not included. The sample has about 37,000 clones, none seen only once. Sample: peripheral blood mononuclear cells. Receptors originate from a person between 18 and 75 years old in good health.

This clone occurred many times. The read stops 3 residues short of the end of the CDR3; the missing end is completed from the germline J gene. V is TRBV2 and J is TRBJ2-3, with TRBD2 identical over 13 bases. The ends lost 1 base at V and 1 base at J; junction bases unmatched: 2. The germline V gene has CDR1 SNHLY and CDR2 FYNNEI. This CDR3 comprises 17 residues. This chain's CDR3 is CASSEGTSGGRTDTQYF. CDR3 DNA, as far as it was read: TGTGCCAGCAGTGAAGGGACTAGCGGGGGTCGCACAGATACG.

In this sample, this clone turned up many times. The DNA read from the CDR3 is TGTGCCAGCAGTTTAGGGGGGACAGGGATCTACGAG. Translating it yields CASSLGGTGIYE. The entire CDR3 reads CASSLGGTGIYEQYF. The chain couples TRBV28 to TRBJ2-7, with TRBD1 matching 9 bases. The read ends 3 residues shy of where the CDR3 ends; the end is completed using the germline J gene. CDR3 size: 15 residues. Germline CDR1 reads MDHEN; CDR2 reads SYDVKM. V shed 2 bases and J 3 bases; nucleotides not matched to a gene: 5.

This clone occurred a few times. Read coverage stops 3 residues before the CDR3 terminus; the germline J gene supplies the remainder. The V and J genes are TRBV5-6 and TRBJ2-5, with 8 nucleotides matching TRBD2. Germline assignment: CDR1 SGHDT and CDR2 YYEEEE. The CDR3 extends over 15 amino acids. The trim removed 7 bases at V and 5 bases at J, leaving 13 bases unmatched. Here the CDR3 reads CASFMTSGGRETQYF. The DNA read from the CDR3 is TGTGCCAGCTTCATGACGAGCGGGGGCCGGGAGACC.

Ten or more counts support this clone. The CDR3 loop reads CASSWGQDYNSPLHF. CDR3 DNA (partial): TGCGCCAGCAGCTGGGGACAGGACTATAATTCACCC. The chain combines TRBV5-1 with TRBJ1-6; TRBD1 matches 8 bases. The read halts 3 residues ahead of the CDR3 end, with the missing end drawn from the germline J gene. Germline trimming cut 3 bases from V and 3 bases from J; bases unmatched to any gene: 2. This CDR3 is 15 amino acids long. Germline lookup yields CDR1 SGHRS and CDR2 YFSETQ.

This clone was recorded many times. CDR3 protein: CSAREDQTGETQYF. CDR3 DNA, as far as it was read: TGCAGTGCTAGAGAGGACCAGACAGGAGAGACC. The chain has TRBV20-1 and TRBJ2-5, with a tentative D call TRBD1 (6 bases). The sequenced fragment ends 3 residues before the CDR3 boundary, so the rest is inferred from the germline J gene. Looked up from germline, CDR1 is DFQATT and CDR2 is SNEGSKA (reference sequence). The V end lost 0 bases, the J end lost 4 bases, and 12 bases lay between the germline ends. This CDR3 comprises 14 residues.

Only a few counts were recorded for this clone. With a much larger clone just one base away, this may be a read error. The read gets to within 3 residues of the CDR3 end, and the germline J gene fills in the rest. V and J are TRBV7-9 and TRBJ1-2, with D possibly TRBD1 on 5 matching bases. The CDR3 length is 13 residues. With 3 bases removed from V and 3 bases from J, the gap between germline ends came to 8 bases. The V gene's germline CDR1 is SEHNR and CDR2 FQNEAQ (reference sequence). The CDR3 protein is CASSLGGDYGYTF. Incomplete CDR3 DNA: TGTGCCAGCAGCTTGGGGGGGGACTATGGC.

In regard to this clone: The read terminates 3 residues ahead of where the CDR3 ends, so the germline J gene completes it. The chain is built from TRBV2 and TRBJ1-2; TRBD1 is a possible D gene (5 bases). CDR1 SNHLY and CDR2 FYNNEI come from the germline V gene. The CDR3 is made up of 14 amino acids. The V end was cut by 1 base, the J end by 3 bases, with 9 bases between. The sequenced CDR3 bases are TGTGCCAGCAGTGAAGGGGCAGGGCACTATGGC. Translation: CASSEGAGHYG. In full, the CDR3 is CASSEGAGHYGYTF.

This clone was detected ten times or more. The read stops 3 residues short of the end of the CDR3; the missing end is completed from the germline J gene. The V and J genes are TRBV5-1 and TRBJ2-1, with 8 bases aligning to TRBD1. CDR3 size: 17 residues. The V gene end was trimmed by 4 bases and the J gene end by 2 bases; junction bases not matched to a gene: 11. The germline gives CDR1 SGHRS, CDR2 YFSETQ. The CDR3 reads CASSEQGAGSTYNEQFF. CDR3 DNA (partial): TGCGCCAGCAGCGAGCAGGGGGCAGGTAGCACCTACAATGAG.

At least ten counts were recorded for this clone. Read coverage stops 3 residues before the CDR3 terminus; the germline J gene supplies the remainder. The chain recombines TRBV19 with TRBJ2-1; the D gene is possibly TRBD2 (5 bases). The CDR3 extends over 15 amino acids. The V and J ends lost 5 bases and 0 bases respectively, with 11 bases between them. The germline gives CDR1 LNHDA, CDR2 SQIVND (reference sequence). The DNA read from the CDR3 is TGTGCCAGTAGTCCTCGACTATACTCCTACAATGAG. Amino acids: CASSPRLYSYNE. The complete CDR3 reads CASSPRLYSYNEQFF. The whole variable domain, remainder taken from reference TRBV19 and TRBJ2-1, is DGGITQSPKYLFRKEGQNVTLSCEQNLNHDAMYWYRQDPGQGLRLIYYSQIVNDFQKGDIAEGYSVSREKKESFPLTVTSAQKNPTAFYLCASSPRLYSYNEQFFGPGTRLTVL.

This clone showed up many times. The read stops 3 residues short of the end of the CDR3; the missing end is completed from the germline J gene. The chain uses TRBV5-1 and TRBJ2-7; 11 positions agree with TRBD1. CDR1 SGHRS and CDR2 YFSETQ come from the germline V gene. CDR3 length equals 14 residues. V shed 3 bases, J shed 3 bases, and the junction held 2 bases outside the gene matches. CDR3: CASSYGTGGYEQYF. CDR3 DNA (partial): TGCGCCAGCAGCTATGGGACAGGGGGCTACGAG.

This clone was seen repeatedly, ten times or more. The read terminates 3 residues ahead of where the CDR3 ends, so the germline J gene completes it. The rearrangement links TRBV4-2 to TRBJ2-1, with D perhaps being TRBD1 or TRBD2 (5 bases each). Per the germline V gene, CDR1 is LGHNA and CDR2 is YNFKEQ. The CDR3 is 15 amino acids. The V gene lost 2 bases and the J gene lost 6 bases, with 14 bases spanning the gap. Partial CDR3 DNA: TGTGCCAGCAGCCAAAATTGGGCAGGGAGCAATGAG. Its translation: CASSQNWAGSNE. The CDR3 as a whole reads CASSQNWAGSNEQFF.

At least ten counts were recorded for this clone. The read finishes 3 residues shy of the CDR3 end, and the germline J gene is used to complete it. The rearrangement joins TRBV5-6 to TRBJ1-5; possibly TRBD1 for D (6 bases). The CDR3 is 13 residues long. Between the trimmed V and J ends, which lost 5 bases and 1 base, there was a span of 7 bases. The germline CDR1 and CDR2 sequences are SGHDT and YYEEEE. CDR3 bases read: TGTGCCAGCAGTACAGGGAGCAATCAGCCC. Residues: CASSTGSNQP. The complete CDR3 protein is CASSTGSNQPQHF.

This clone showed up many times. The CDR3 end lies 3 residues beyond the end of the read and is filled in from the germline J gene. This chain joins TRBV18 and TRBJ1-1; TRBD1 matches at 8 bases. The germline V gene has CDR1 KGHSH and CDR2 LQKENI. Germline trimming cut 6 bases from V and 1 base from J; bases unmatched to any gene: 1. CDR3 length: 13 residues. CDR3 DNA (partial): TGTGCCAGCTCGGGACAGGCGAACACTGAA. This gives the protein CASSGQANTE. The full CDR3 is CASSGQANTEAFF. The entire variable domain, with the rest obtained from reference TRBV18 and TRBJ1-1, is as follows: NAGVMQNPRHLVRRRGQEARLRCSPMKGHSHVYWYRQLPEEGLKFMVYLQKENIIDESGMPKERFSAEFPKEGPSILRIQQVVRGDSAAYFCASSGQANTEAFFGQGTRLTVV.

This clone was recorded at least ten times. The read terminates 3 residues before the CDR3 end, so the remaining end is supplied by the germline J gene. V gene TRBV28 combines with J gene TRBJ1-1; no clear D. Trimming cost V 4 bases and J 1 base, with 4 bases left between them. Germline CDR1 and CDR2: MDHEN and SYDVKM. This CDR3 region has 12 residues. Incomplete CDR3 DNA: TGTGCCAGCAGTTATCAGAACACTGAA. Its protein product is CASSYQNTE. The full CDR3 reads CASSYQNTEAFF.

This clone was counted many times. The CDR3 end is not reached by the read, which stops 3 residues before it; the germline J gene fills it in. The J gene is TRBJ1-5, the V gene TRBV20-1; D might be TRBD1 (6 bases). The CDR3 loop spans 14 amino acids. The ends were cut back, 3 bases at V and 0 bases at J, with 9 bases in the middle. Germline V gene lookup returns CDR1 DFQATT and CDR2 SNEGSKA (reference sequence). The CDR3 spells CSARRGNSNQPQHF. The sequenced part of the CDR3 DNA is TGCAGTGCTAGGAGGGGGAATAGCAATCAGCCC.

This clone has ten or more counts. The read terminates 3 residues ahead of where the CDR3 ends, so the germline J gene completes it. V gene TRBV6-2 or TRBV6-3 combines with J gene TRBJ2-3; TRBD2 is a possible D gene (7 bases). Trimming took 11 bases from V and 2 from J, leaving 17 bases between them. Per germline, CDR1 MNHEY and CDR2 SVGEGT. The CDR3 extends over 14 amino acids. The CDR3 sequence: CAGAFGGLTDTQYF. Incomplete CDR3 DNA: TGTGCCGGCGCGTTCGGGGGGCTCACAGATACG.

In this sample, this clone turned up many times. Read coverage stops 3 residues before the CDR3 terminus; the germline J gene supplies the remainder. V is TRBV4-1 and J is TRBJ2-3; D unclear. CDR1 is MGHRA and CDR2 is YSYEKL in the germline V gene. V gave up 2 bases and J gave up 3 bases, with 9 bases separating them. The CDR3 has 14 residues. The covered CDR3 bases are TGCGCCAGCAGCCAAAGTCTAGGTACAGATACG. Translating it yields CASSQSLGTDT. The entire CDR3 protein reads CASSQSLGTDTQYF.

This clone has ten or more counts. The read terminates 3 residues before the CDR3 end, so the remaining end is supplied by the germline J gene. The rearrangement links TRBV7-8 to TRBJ1-2; 7 bases are a match to TRBD1. V was clipped by 1 base and J by 5 bases; unmatched bases: 7. The CDR3 spans 15 residues. Germline V lookup: CDR1 SGHVS, CDR2 FQNEAQ. Incomplete CDR3 DNA: TGTGCCAGCAGCTTAGGCGCCAGGGGGTGGTATGGC. It translates to CASSLGARGWYG. The full-length CDR3 reads as CASSLGARGWYGYTF.

This clone was seen many times. The CDR3 end lies 3 residues beyond the end of the read and is filled in from the germline J gene. The chain is built from TRBV7-3 and TRBJ1-1, with 11 bases aligning to TRBD1. There are 14 residues in the CDR3. CDR1 and CDR2 (germline): SGHTA, FQGTGA. The V segment lost 3 bases and the J segment 3 bases; nucleotides outside the gene matches: 0. Partial CDR3 DNA: TGTGCCAGCAGCTTGGGACAGGGGGACACTGAA. This gives the protein CASSLGQGDTE. The full-length CDR3 reads as CASSLGQGDTEAFF.